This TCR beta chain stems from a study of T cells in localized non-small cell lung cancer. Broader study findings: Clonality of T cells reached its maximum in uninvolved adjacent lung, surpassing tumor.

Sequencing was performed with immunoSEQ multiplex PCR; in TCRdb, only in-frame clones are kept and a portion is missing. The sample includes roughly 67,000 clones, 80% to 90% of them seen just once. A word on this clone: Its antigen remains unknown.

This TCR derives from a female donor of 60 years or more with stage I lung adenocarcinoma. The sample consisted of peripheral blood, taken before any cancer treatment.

CDR3 nucleotides: TGTGCCAGCAGCGTAGGAGCAGGGGGAGGGTTCGAGCAGTACTTC. Its protein product is CASSVGAGGGFEQYF. This chain connects TRBV9 to TRBJ2-7; D may match TRBD1 or TRBD2 (7 bases each). Trimming removed 0 bases from V and 6 bases from J, with 16 bases in between. This CDR3 comprises 15 residues. Germline V gives CDR1 SGDLS, CDR2 YYNGEE.